The rows below give T cell receptor beta chains drawn from one sample of a study of blood T cell repertoires in COVID-19. The data were produced by immunoSEQ multiplex PCR, yet TCRdb's version contains in-frame clones alone and is incomplete. The sample lists 65,000 to 75,000 clones, around 80% seen once, with almost 10% in the top ten. Sample: peripheral blood. All receptors come from a woman aged 80 or over with acute or convalescent COVID-19. Each CDR3 is given without its conserved first and last residue.

>TRBV6-5
ASRKGQGGRYEQF
>TRBV6-6
ASFGSGRGDEQF
>TRBV5-1
ASSLASETDTQY
>TRBV19
ASSTTGLKGGELF
>TRBV6-5
ASGRTNTGELF
>TRBV18
ASSSGGVPYEQY
>TRBV2
ASRSGLNSNQPQH
>TRBV5-6
ASSLGGASGEIGQY
>TRBV2
ASSEAELQGWTEAF
>TRBV27
ASSSGKIRGSGEYNEQF